These T cell receptor beta chains were read from a single sample in a study of long-term antiretroviral therapy in people with HIV. The protocol was immunoSEQ multiplex PCR, while the TCRdb copy is restricted to in-frame clones and leaves out a portion. Of around 16,000 clones listed, around 73% are singletons. The specimen comprised unsorted PBMCs, sampled nearly 3.3 years after starting antiretroviral therapy. These receptors originate from a woman aged 40 to 50 with HIV. The CDR3 runs from the conserved cysteine through the conserved F or W. D genes are given only for firm matches. Clone size is not always given. Where it is, it says once, few, many or a class for expanded clones.

v_gene	len	d_gene	j_gene	abundance	CDR3nt	CDR3aa
TRBV10-1	15	NA	TRBJ2-3	NA	TGCGCCAGCAGTGAGCGCGGGGTGGAGGTAGATACGCAGTATTTT	CASSERGVEVDTQYF
TRBV18	15	NA	TRBJ2-5	NA	TGTGCCAGCTCACCCGTCTCGGGGCCCCAAGAGACCCAGTACTTC	CASSPVSGPQETQYF
TRBV5-6	11	NA	TRBJ1-2	NA	TGTGCCAGCAGCTTAAACTATGGCTACACCTTC	CASSLNYGYTF
TRBV5-1	15	NA	TRBJ2-5	NA	TGCGCCAGCAGCTTGGGGGTCGGGGACGTAGAGACCCAGTACTTC	CASSLGVGDVETQYF
TRBV30	15	NA	TRBJ1-2	NA	TGTGCCTGGAGTGTAATAAGATCTGTCCTCTATGGCTACACCTTC	CAWSVIRSVLYGYTF
TRBV30	16	NA	TRBJ2-7	NA	TGTGCCTGGAGTGTTAAGCGACAGCTCTACTCCTACGAGCAGTACTTC	CAWSVKRQLYSYEQYF
TRBV5-5	14	NA	TRBJ2-3	NA	TGTGCCAGCAGCTTTGACAGGACCACAGATACGCAGTATTTT	CASSFDRTTDTQYF
TRBV6-5	15	NA	TRBJ1-2	NA	TGTGCCAGCACTAATACTCACAGGGAAAACTATGGCTACACCTTC	CASTNTHRENYGYTF
TRBV30	13	NA	TRBJ1-1	NA	TGTGCCTGGAGTGGGCAGGGGCCCACTGAAGCTTTCTTT	CAWSGQGPTEAFF
TRBV5-1	16	TRBD1	TRBJ1-4	NA	TGCGCCAGCAGCTTGGGACAGGGTGTTCGCGGTGAAAAACTGTTTTTT	CASSLGQGVRGEKLFF
TRBV6-5	13	NA	TRBJ1-1	NA	TGTGCCAGCCGGAACGGCCTGAACACTGAAGCTTTCTTT	CASRNGLNTEAFF
TRBV6-5	14	TRBD1	TRBJ1-2	NA	TGTGCCAGCAGGTCCTGGGACAGGTCCGAGGGCTACACCTTC	CASRSWDRSEGYTF
TRBV29-1	13	NA	TRBJ2-6	once	TGCAGCGTTGAAGTTGGTGGGGCCAACGTCCTGACTTTC	CSVEVGGANVLTF
TRBV20-1	10	NA	TRBJ1-2	NA	TGCAGTGCTAGGGATTATGGCTACACCTTC	CSARDYGYTF
TRBV27	15	NA	TRBJ1-1	NA	TGTGCCAGCAGTCCCCGACGCTTCTTGAACACTGAAGCTTTCTTT	CASSPRRFLNTEAFF
TRBV30	13	NA	TRBJ1-5	NA	TGTGCCTGGAGTAAGACAGGCAATCAGCCCCAGCATTTT	CAWSKTGNQPQHF
TRBV27	14	NA	TRBJ1-1	few	TGTGCCAGCAGAGACCTAAAATCCTACACTGAAGCTTTCTTT	CASRDLKSYTEAFF
TRBV2	14	NA	TRBJ2-7	NA	TGTGCCAGCAGTGACAGGAGGGCGGTCTACGAGCAGTACTTC	CASSDRRAVYEQYF